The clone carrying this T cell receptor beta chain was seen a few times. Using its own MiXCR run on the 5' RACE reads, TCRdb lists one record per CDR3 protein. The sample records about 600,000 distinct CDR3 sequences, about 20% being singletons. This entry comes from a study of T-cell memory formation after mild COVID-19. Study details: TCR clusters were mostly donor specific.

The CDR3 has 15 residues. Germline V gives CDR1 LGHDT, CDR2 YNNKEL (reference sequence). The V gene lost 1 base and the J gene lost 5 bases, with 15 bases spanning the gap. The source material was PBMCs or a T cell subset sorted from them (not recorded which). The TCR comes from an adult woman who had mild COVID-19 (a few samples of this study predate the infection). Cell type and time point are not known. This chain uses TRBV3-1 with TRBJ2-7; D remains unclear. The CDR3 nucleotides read TGTGCCAGCAGCCAAGTCGGATTGACCCTCCACGAGCAGTACTTC. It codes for CASSQVGLTLHEQYF.